These 14 T cell receptor beta chains were all obtained from the same sample, sequenced in a study of blood T cell repertoires in COVID-19. The repertoire was sequenced with immunoSEQ multiplex PCR; TCRdb's copy has only in-frame clones and lacks some. The sample has around 230,000 clones; approximately 90% are singletons. Sequenced: peripheral blood. These receptors all come from a man aged 40-49 years with acute or convalescent COVID-19.

This clone was seen just once. V usage is TRBV27 and J usage is TRBJ2-1, with 9 bases matching TRBD2. With V trimmed by 9 bases and J by 7 bases, 10 bases remained unmatched. The CDR3 covers 14 residues. Germline-derived CDR1 and CDR2 are MNHEY and SMNVEV (reference sequence). In nucleotides, the CDR3 is TGTGCCAGTCGAGATGCGGGAGGGCGAAATGAGCAGTTCTTC. Amino acids: CASRDAGGRNEQFF.

DNA for the CDR3: TGCGCCAGCAGCCTTGGCGCGGGAACTGAAGCTTTCTTT. It translates to CASSLGAGTEAFF. This chain joins TRBV4-1 and TRBJ1-1; D is unresolved. V dropped 4 bases and J dropped 5 bases, with 11 bases sitting between them. The CDR3 loop spans 13 amino acids. Germline V lookup: CDR1 MGHRA, CDR2 YSYEKL.

The rearrangement links TRBV7-3 to TRBJ2-7, with 7 bases aligning to TRBD2. The J segment lost 6 bases and the V segment lost 2 bases, leaving 10 bases of the junction unmatched. The CDR3 is 15 amino acids. Germline assignment: CDR1 SGHTA and CDR2 FQGTGA. In DNA, the CDR3 is TGTGCCAGCAGCTTAGGGGGAGGGTCCTTGGGCGAGCAGTACTTC. Its translation is CASSLGGGSLGEQYF.

The chain uses TRBV30 and TRBJ2-2, with TRBD2 identical over 7 bases. This CDR3 is built from 14 residues. Losses at the gene ends were 2 bases for V and 5 bases for J; bases not matched to a gene: 5. The germline V gene encodes CDR1 GTSNPN and CDR2 SVGIG (reference sequence). The CDR3 nucleotides are TGTGCCTGGAGTAAGCAGGGAGGGACCGGGGAGCTGTTTTTT. Its protein product is CAWSKQGGTGELFF.

The chain recombines TRBV7-9 with TRBJ1-5; D not resolved. The CDR3 runs 14 residues. V was cut by 5 bases and J by 5 bases, with 13 bases left in between. Germline values: CDR1 SEHNR, CDR2 FQNEAQ (reference sequence). The CDR3 coding sequence is TGTGCCAGCAGCCCAGTTCTGGCCCATCAGCCCCAGCATTTT. Protein: CASSPVLAHQPQHF.

This rearrangement joins TRBV6-2 or TRBV6-3 to TRBJ2-1; D remains ambiguous. The ends were cut back, 0 bases at V and 6 bases at J, with 6 bases in the middle. CDR1 is MNHEY and CDR2 is SVGEGT in the germline V gene. CDR3 length: 13 amino acids. The CDR3 DNA reads TGTGCCAGCAGTTACTCATGGAGCAATGAGCAGTTCTTC. Translated: CASSYSWSNEQFF.

V and J are TRBV18 and TRBJ1-5, with 7 bases that match TRBD1. Losses at the gene ends were 3 bases for V and 2 bases for J; bases not matched to a gene: 7. Germline CDR1 KGHSH, CDR2 LQKENI. This CDR3 has 16 residues. CDR3: CASSPATGAGNQPQHF. Written as DNA, the CDR3 is TGTGCCAGCTCACCTGCAACAGGGGCGGGCAATCAGCCCCAGCATTTT.

V usage is TRBV5-6 and J usage is TRBJ2-7; 11 nucleotides line up with TRBD1. Germline lookup yields CDR1 SGHDT and CDR2 YYEEEE. This CDR3 has 15 amino acids. The junction had 5 bases not matched to a gene; V was cut back by 3 bases and J by 3 bases. The CDR3 region has the DNA TGTGCCAGCAGCTCCGCCGGGACAGGGGGCTACGAGCAGTACTTC. It specifies CASSSAGTGGYEQYF.

This chain uses TRBV28 with TRBJ1-2, with D unresolved. Trimming took off 7 bases at V and 2 bases at J, with 5 bases between the two ends. The CDR3 has 11 residues. Per the germline V gene, CDR1 is MDHEN and CDR2 is SYDVKM. CDR3: CASTQNYGYTF. CDR3 coding DNA: TGTGCCAGCACCCAAAACTATGGCTACACCTTC.

The chain joins TRBV4-1 to TRBJ1-1; TRBD1 matches 8 bases. Losses at the gene ends were 0 bases for V and 7 bases for J; bases not matched to a gene: 4. The CDR3 is 14 amino acids. The germline V gene encodes CDR1 MGHRA and CDR2 YSYEKL. The chain's CDR3 is CASSQDDRGGEAFF. The CDR3 region has the DNA TGCGCCAGCAGCCAAGACGACAGGGGCGGTGAAGCTTTCTTT.

The rearrangement links TRBV19 to TRBJ2-7; D call uncertain. Trimming pared 1 base from V and 0 bases from J, leaving 7 bases between. CDR1 and CDR2 (germline): LNHDA, SQIVND (reference sequence). The CDR3 sequence is 14 residues long. The CDR3 loop is CASSIAVSSYEQYF. CDR3 sequence (DNA): TGTGCCAGTAGTATAGCGGTGAGCTCCTACGAGCAGTACTTC.

The rearrangement uses TRBV4-3 and TRBJ1-5; possibly TRBD1 for D (5 bases). The CDR3 is 17 residues long. From germline, CDR1 is LGHNA and CDR2 YSLEER. The V end lost 0 bases, the J end lost 0 bases, and 12 bases lay between the germline ends. The CDR3, as DNA: TGCGCCAGCAGCCAAGATAGACAGTCTTATAGCAATCAGCCCCAGCATTTT. Translated, it gives CASSQDRQSYSNQPQHF.

The rearrangement uses TRBV28 and TRBJ2-3; 10 positions match TRBD2. Unmatched junction bases numbered 11, after V lost 5 bases and J lost 3 bases. This CDR3 has 17 residues. Germline lookup yields CDR1 MDHEN and CDR2 SYDVKM. This CDR3 reads CASSPSGRAMGTDTQYF. In nucleotides, the CDR3 is TGTGCCAGCAGTCCCAGCGGGAGGGCCATGGGAACAGATACGCAGTATTTT.

This chain links TRBV4-1 with TRBJ1-5; unclear D gene. CDR1 is MGHRA, CDR2 YSYEKL, per germline. Trimming took off 1 base at V and 3 bases at J, with 10 bases between the two ends. The CDR3 extends over 15 amino acids. This chain's CDR3 is CASSQGSLPNQPQHF. As DNA, the CDR3 is TGCGCCAGCAGCCAAGGATCCCTACCCAATCAGCCCCAGCATTTT.